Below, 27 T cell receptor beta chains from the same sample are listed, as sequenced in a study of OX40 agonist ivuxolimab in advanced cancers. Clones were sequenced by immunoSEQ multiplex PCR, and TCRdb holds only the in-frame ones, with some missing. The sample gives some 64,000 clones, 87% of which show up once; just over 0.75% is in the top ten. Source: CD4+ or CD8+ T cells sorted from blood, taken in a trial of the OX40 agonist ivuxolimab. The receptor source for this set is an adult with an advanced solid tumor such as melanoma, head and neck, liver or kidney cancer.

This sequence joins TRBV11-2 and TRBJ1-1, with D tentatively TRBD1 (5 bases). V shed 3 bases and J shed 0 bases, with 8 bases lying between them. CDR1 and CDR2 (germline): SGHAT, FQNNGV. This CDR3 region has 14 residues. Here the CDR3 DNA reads TGTGCCAGCAGCTTGGGCAGGGTGAACACTGAAGCTTTCTTT. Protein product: CASSLGRVNTEAFF. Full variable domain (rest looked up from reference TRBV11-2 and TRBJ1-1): EAGVAQSPRYKIIEKRQSVAFWCNPISGHATLYWYQQILGQGPKLLIQFQNNGVVDDSQLPKDRFSAERLKGVDSTLKIQPAKLEDSAVYLCASSLGRVNTEAFFGQGTRLTVV.

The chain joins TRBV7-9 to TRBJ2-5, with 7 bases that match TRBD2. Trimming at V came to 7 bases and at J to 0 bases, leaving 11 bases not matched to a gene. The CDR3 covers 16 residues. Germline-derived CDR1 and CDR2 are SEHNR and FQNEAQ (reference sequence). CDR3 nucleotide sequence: TGTGCCAGCAACCAAGGCCGAAGCGGGAACCAAGAGACCCAGTACTTC. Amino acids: CASNQGRSGNQETQYF. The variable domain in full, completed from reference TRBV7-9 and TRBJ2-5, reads DTGVSQNPRHKITKRGQNVTFRCDPISEHNRLYWYRQTLGQGPEFLTYFQNEAQLEKSRLLSDRFSAERPKGSFSTLEIQRTEQGDSAMYLCASNQGRSGNQETQYFGPGTRLLVL.

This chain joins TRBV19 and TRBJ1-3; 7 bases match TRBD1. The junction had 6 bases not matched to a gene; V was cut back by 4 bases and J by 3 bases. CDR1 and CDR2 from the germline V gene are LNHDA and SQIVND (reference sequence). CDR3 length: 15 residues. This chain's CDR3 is CASSTGTEVGNTIYF. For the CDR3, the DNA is TGTGCCAGTAGTACCGGGACAGAGGTTGGAAACACCATATATTTT.

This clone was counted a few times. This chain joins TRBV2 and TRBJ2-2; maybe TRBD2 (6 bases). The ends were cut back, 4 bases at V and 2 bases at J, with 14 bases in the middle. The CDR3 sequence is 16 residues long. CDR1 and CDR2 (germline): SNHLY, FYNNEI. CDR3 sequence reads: CASSGGSGRNTGELFF. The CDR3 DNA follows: TGTGCCAGCAGTGGGGGTAGCGGCCGTAACACCGGGGAGCTGTTTTTT. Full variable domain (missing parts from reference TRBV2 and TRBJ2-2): EPEVTQTPSHQVTQMGQEVILRCVPISNHLYFYWYRQILGQKVEFLVSFYNNEISEKSEIFDDQFSVERPDGSNFTLKIRSTKLEDSAMYFCASSGGSGRNTGELFFGEGSRLTVL.

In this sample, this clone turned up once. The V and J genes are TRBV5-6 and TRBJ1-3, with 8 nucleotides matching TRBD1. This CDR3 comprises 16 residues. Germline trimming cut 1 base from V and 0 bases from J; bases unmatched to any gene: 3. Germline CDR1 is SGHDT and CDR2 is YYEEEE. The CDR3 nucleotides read TGTGCCAGCAGCTTGTCAGGGGGCTACTCTGGAAACACCATATATTTT. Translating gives CASSLSGGYSGNTIYF.

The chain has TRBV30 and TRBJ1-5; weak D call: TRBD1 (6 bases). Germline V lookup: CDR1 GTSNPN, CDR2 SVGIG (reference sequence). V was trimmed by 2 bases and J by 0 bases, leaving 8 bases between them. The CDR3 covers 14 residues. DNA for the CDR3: TGTGCCTGGAGTCAGGGGAATAGCAATCAGCCCCAGCATTTT. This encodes CAWSQGNSNQPQHF.

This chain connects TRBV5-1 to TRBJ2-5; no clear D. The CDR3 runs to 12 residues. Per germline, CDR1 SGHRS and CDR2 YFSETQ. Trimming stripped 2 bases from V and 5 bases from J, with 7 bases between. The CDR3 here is CASSFEVETQYF. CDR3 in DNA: TGCGCCAGCAGCTTTGAGGTGGAGACCCAGTACTTC.

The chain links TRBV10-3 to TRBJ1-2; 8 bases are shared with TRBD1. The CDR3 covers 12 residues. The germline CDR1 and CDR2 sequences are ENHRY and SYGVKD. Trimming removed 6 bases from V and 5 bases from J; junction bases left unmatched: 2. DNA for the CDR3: TGTGCCATCAGCGACAGGGGTTATGGCTACACCTTC. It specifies CAISDRGYGYTF.

The DNA for the CDR3 is TGTGCCTGGAACGGGGGCGGCAATCAGCCCCAGCATTTT. As protein: CAWNGGGNQPQHF. The rearrangement links TRBV30 to TRBJ1-5, with TRBD1 as a possible D gene (6 bases). The CDR3 has 13 residues. Per germline, CDR1 GTSNPN and CDR2 SVGIG (reference sequence). Trimming removed 4 bases at V and 2 bases at J, with 9 bases between.

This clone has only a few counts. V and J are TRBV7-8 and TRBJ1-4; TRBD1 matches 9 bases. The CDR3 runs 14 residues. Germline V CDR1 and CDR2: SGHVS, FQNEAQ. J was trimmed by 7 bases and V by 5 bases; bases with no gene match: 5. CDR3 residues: CASSPGTGFEKLFF. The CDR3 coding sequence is TGTGCCAGCAGCCCCGGGACAGGGTTTGAAAAACTGTTTTTT.

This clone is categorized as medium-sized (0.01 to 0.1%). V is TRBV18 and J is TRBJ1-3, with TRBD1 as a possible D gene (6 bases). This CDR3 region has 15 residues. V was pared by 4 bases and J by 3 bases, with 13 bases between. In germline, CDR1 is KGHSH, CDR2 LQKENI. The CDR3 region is CASSRLRDIGNTIYF. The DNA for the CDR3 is TGTGCCAGCTCACGATTGCGGGACATTGGAAACACCATATATTTT.

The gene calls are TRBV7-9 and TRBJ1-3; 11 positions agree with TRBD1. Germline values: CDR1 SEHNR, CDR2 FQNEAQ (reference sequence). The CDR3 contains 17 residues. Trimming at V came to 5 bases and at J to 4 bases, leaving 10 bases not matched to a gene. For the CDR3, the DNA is TGTGCCAGCAGCCCCGGACAGGGGGCTTTGGGAGGAAACACCATATATTTT. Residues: CASSPGQGALGGNTIYF.

The CDR3 reads CASSYRDRGREQYF. For the CDR3, the DNA is TGTGCCAGCAGTTATAGAGACAGGGGGCGCGAGCAGTACTTC. The chain has TRBV6-5 and TRBJ2-7; 10 bases align to TRBD1. The V gene's germline CDR1 is MNHEY and CDR2 SVGAGI. CDR3 size: 14 residues. V was pared by 3 bases and J by 6 bases, with 5 bases of the junction left unmatched.

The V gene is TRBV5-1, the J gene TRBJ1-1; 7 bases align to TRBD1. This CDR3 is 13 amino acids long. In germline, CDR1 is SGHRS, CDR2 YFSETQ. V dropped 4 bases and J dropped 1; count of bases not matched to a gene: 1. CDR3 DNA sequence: TGCGCCAGCAGCGGACAGGCGAACACTGAAGCTTTCTTT. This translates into CASSGQANTEAFF.

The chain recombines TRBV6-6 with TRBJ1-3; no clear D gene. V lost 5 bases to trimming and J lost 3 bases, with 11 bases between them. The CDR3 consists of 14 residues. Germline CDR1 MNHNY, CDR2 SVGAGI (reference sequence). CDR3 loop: CASSRGSGGNTIYF. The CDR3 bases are TGTGCCAGCAGTCGGGGATCTGGTGGAAACACCATATATTTT.

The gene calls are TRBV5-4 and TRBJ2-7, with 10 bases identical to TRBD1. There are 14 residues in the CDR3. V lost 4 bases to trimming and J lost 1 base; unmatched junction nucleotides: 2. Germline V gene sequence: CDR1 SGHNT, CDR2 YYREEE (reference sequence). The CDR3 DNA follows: TGTGCCAGCAGCATGGGACAGGGGTCCTACGAGCAGTACTTC. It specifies CASSMGQGSYEQYF. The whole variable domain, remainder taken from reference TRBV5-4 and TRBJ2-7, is ETGVTQSPTHLIKTRGQQVTLRCSSQSGHNTVSWYQQALGQGPQFIFQYYREEENGRGNFPPRFSGLQFPNYSSELNVNALELDDSALYLCASSMGQGSYEQYFGPGTRLTVT.

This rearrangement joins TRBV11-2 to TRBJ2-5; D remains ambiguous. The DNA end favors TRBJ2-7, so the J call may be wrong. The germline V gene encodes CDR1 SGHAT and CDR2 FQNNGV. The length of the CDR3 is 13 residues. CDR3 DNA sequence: TGTGCCAGCAGCTTAGCGACTGGACACGAGCAGTACTTC. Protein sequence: CASSLATGHEQYF.

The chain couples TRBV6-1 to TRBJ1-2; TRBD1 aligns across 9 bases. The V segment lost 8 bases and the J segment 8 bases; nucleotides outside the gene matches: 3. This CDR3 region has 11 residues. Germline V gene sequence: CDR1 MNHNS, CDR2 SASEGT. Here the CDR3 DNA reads TGTGCCAGCGGACAGGGGCACGGCTACACCTTC. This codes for CASGQGHGYTF.

The CDR3 nucleotides are TGTGCCAGCTCACCAATGCCGACTAGCACAGATACGCAGTATTTT. This encodes CASSPMPTSTDTQYF. The chain has TRBV18 and TRBJ2-3; D unresolved. Germline V CDR1 and CDR2: KGHSH, LQKENI. CDR3 length: 15 amino acids. Between the trimmed V and J ends, which lost 2 bases and 0 bases, there was a span of 9 bases.

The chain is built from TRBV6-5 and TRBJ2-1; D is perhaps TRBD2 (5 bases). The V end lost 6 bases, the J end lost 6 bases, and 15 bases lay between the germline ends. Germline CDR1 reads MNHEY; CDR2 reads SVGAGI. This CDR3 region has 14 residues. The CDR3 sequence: CASRSGSLGNEQFF. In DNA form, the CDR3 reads TGTGCCAGCAGGAGCGGTTCCTTGGGCAATGAGCAGTTCTTC.

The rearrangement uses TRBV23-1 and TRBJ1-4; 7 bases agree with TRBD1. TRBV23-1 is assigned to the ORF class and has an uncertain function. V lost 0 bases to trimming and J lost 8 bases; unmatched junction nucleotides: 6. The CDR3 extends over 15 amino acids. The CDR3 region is CASSQSEKGGEKLFF. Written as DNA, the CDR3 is TGCGCCAGCAGTCAATCCGAGAAAGGGGGCGAAAAACTGTTTTTT.

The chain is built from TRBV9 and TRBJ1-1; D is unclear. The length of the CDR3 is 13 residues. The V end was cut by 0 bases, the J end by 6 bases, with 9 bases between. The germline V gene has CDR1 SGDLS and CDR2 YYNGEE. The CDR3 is CASSVDLGPEAFF. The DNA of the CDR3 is TGTGCCAGCAGCGTAGATCTGGGTCCTGAAGCTTTCTTT.

The CDR3 bases are TGTGCCAGCACTTTGGACTGGTCCTACGAGCAGTACTTC. Its translation: CASTLDWSYEQYF. The chain carries TRBV2 and TRBJ2-7; maybe TRBD2 (5 bases). CDR3 length: 13 amino acids. V dropped 7 bases and J dropped 1 base, with 11 bases sitting between them. Looked up from germline, CDR1 is SNHLY and CDR2 is FYNNEI. Drawing the rest from reference TRBV2 and TRBJ2-7, the complete variable domain is EPEVTQTPSHQVTQMGQEVILRCVPISNHLYFYWYRQILGQKVEFLVSFYNNEISEKSEIFDDQFSVERPDGSNFTLKIRSTKLEDSAMYFCASTLDWSYEQYFGPGTRLTVT.

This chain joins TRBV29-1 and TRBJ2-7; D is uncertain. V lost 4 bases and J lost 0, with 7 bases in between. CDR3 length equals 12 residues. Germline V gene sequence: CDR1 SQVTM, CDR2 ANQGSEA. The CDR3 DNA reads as TGCAGCGTTGGCGGTCTCTCCTACGAGCAGTACTTC. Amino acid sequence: CSVGGLSYEQYF.

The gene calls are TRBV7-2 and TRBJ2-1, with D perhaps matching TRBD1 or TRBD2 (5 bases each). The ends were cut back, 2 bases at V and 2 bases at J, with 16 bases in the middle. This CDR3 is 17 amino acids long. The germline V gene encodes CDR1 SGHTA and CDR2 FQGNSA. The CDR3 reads CASSLRVGPRTYNEQFF. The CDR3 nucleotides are TGTGCCAGCAGCTTAAGGGTGGGACCGCGCACCTACAATGAGCAGTTCTTC.

The CDR3 loop reads CASSPVSGGTEAFF. In DNA form, the CDR3 reads TGTGCCAGCTCACCGGTTAGCGGCGGCACTGAAGCTTTCTTT. The V call is TRBV18, the J call TRBJ1-1; the D is unclear. The CDR3 spans 14 residues. Germline values: CDR1 KGHSH, CDR2 LQKENI. V was pared by 3 bases and J by 4 bases, with 12 bases between.

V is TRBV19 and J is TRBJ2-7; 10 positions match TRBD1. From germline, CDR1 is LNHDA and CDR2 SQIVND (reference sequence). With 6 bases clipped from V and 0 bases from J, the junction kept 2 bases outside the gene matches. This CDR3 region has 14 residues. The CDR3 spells CASRRDRGSYEQYF. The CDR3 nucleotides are TGTGCCAGTAGGCGGGACAGGGGCTCCTACGAGCAGTACTTC. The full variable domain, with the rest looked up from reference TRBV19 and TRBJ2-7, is DGGITQSPKYLFRKEGQNVTLSCEQNLNHDAMYWYRQDPGQGLRLIYYSQIVNDFQKGDIAEGYSVSREKKESFPLTVTSAQKNPTAFYLCASRRDRGSYEQYFGPGTRLTVT.